A single sample gave rise to the 6 T cell receptor beta chains below, sequenced in a study of T cells in Graves' hyperthyroidism and ophthalmopathy. RNA transcripts were the template for amplifying TCR beta CDR3 regions. When the TCR CDR3 underwent first-round RT-PCR, the HTBI primer set was used. A single record per CDR3 protein comes from TCRdb applying MiXCR to the multiplex PCR reads. The table includes some 510,000 distinct CDR3 sequences, 46% detected once. Input material: peripheral blood or thyroid tissue (not recorded which). The receptors here all came from a young woman with Graves' hyperthyroidism.

The chain combines TRBV2 with TRBJ2-2, with D perhaps TRBD2 (5 bases). CDR3 length: 15 residues. The V end lost 8 bases, the J end lost 3 bases, and 16 bases lay between the germline ends. CDR1 and CDR2 (germline): SNHLY, FYNNEI. Here the CDR3 DNA reads TGTGCCAGCGTGCGTGACCGGCGGGACACCGGGGAGCTGTTTTTT. Its translation is CASVRDRRDTGELFF.

This chain uses TRBV19 with TRBJ1-5; D possibly corresponds to TRBD1 (5 bases). The CDR3 has 19 amino acids. CDR1 and CDR2 from the germline V gene are LNHDA and SQIVND (reference sequence). Trimming removed 3 bases at V and 0 bases at J, with 21 bases between. Here the CDR3 DNA reads TGTGCCAGTAGTATGGCGGAAGACAGCAGCCTCTATAGCAATCAGCCCCAGCATTTT. Translating it yields CASSMAEDSSLYSNQPQHF.

The chain links TRBV11-1 to TRBJ1-1; no firm D call. Deletions cut 4 bases from V and 6 bases from J, with 12 bases between. This CDR3 is built from 13 residues. Germline CDR1 reads SGHAT; CDR2 reads FQDESV (reference sequence). The CDR3 region has the DNA TGTGCCAGCAGCTCTAACGTTGGGGCTGAAGCTTTCTTT. Its translation: CASSSNVGAEAFF.

This clonotype was detected many times. The V call is TRBV12-3 or TRBV12-4, the J call TRBJ1-2; weak D call: TRBD1 (6 bases). Trimming pared 5 bases from V and 5 bases from J, leaving 9 bases between. The CDR3 covers 12 residues. CDR3 in DNA: TGTGCCAGCAGTGTGAGGGGGTATGGCTACACCTTC. Amino acid sequence: CASSVRGYGYTF.

To note about this clonotype: At one of its ends the junction is not consistent with the germline gene, which may arise from a read error. The chain couples TRBV2 to TRBJ1-5; D is uncertain. This CDR3 region has 17 residues. CDR1 and CDR2 (germline): SNHLY, FYNNEI. The CDR3 spells CAGSETIGIYSNQPQHF. The CDR3 bases are TGTGCCGGCAGTGAAACGATAGGAATCTATAGCAATCAGCCCCAGCATTTT.

This clonotype occurred once. The rearrangement links TRBV19 to TRBJ1-1; no reliable D call. The ends were cut back, 6 bases at V and 2 bases at J, with 13 bases in the middle. There are 14 residues in the CDR3. CDR1 is LNHDA, CDR2 SQIVND, per germline (reference sequence). As DNA, the CDR3 is TGTGCCAGTAGCCGTTCTGTGGGTAACACTGAAGCTTTCTTT. Translated, it gives CASSRSVGNTEAFF.